This is a list of T cell receptor beta chains from one sample in a study of blood T cell repertoires in COVID-19. Sequenced by immunoSEQ multiplex PCR; TCRdb stores in-frame clones only, minus some. The sample has about 300,000 clones, roughly 90% seen once. What was sequenced was PBMCs or T cells enriched from blood (not recorded which). The receptors derive from a woman between 18 and 30 years old with acute COVID-19. CDR3s include the opening cysteine and the closing phenylalanine or tryptophan. The order of the fields is V gene, D gene, CDR3 length, clone size, J gene, CDR3 protein, CDR3 DNA. D genes are given only for firm matches. Clone size is stated in some rows and not others, as once, few, many or a class when expanded.

TRBV19	TRBD1	18	once	TRBJ1-1	CASRWGPTGAGMNTEAFF	TGTGCCAGTAGGTGGGGCCCCACAGGGGCCGGGATGAACACTGAAGCTTTCTTT
TRBV28	TRBD2	15	.	TRBJ2-1	CASSTLAGGHNEQFF	TGTGCCAGCAGCACACTAGCGGGAGGTCACAATGAGCAGTTCTTC
TRBV2	.	18	.	TRBJ1-2	CASSGGGILATSDYGYTF	TGTGCCAGCAGTGGGGGGGGGATTCTAGCCACTTCGGACTATGGCTACACCTTC
TRBV7-3	.	17	.	TRBJ2-1	CASSSIDLRSSYNEQFF	TGTGCCAGCAGTTCCATCGACCTACGGAGCTCCTACAATGAGCAGTTCTTC
TRBV2	TRBD1	16	many	TRBJ1-1	CASRAGTGVVNTEAFF	TGTGCCAGCAGGGCCGGGACAGGGGTCGTGAACACTGAAGCTTTCTTT
TRBV5-1	TRBD2	16	.	TRBJ2-1	CASSSLLAGGVNEQFF	TGCGCCAGCAGCTCGCTACTAGCGGGAGGAGTAAATGAGCAGTTCTTC
TRBV7-2	.	13	.	TRBJ1-2	CASSLVADYGYTF	TGTGCCAGCAGCTTAGTGGCGGACTATGGCTACACCTTC
TRBV7-6	.	15	.	TRBJ2-7	CASSLVAGASYEQYF	TGTGCCAGCAGCTTAGTGGCAGGGGCCTCCTACGAGCAGTACTTC
TRBV13	TRBD2	16	once	TRBJ2-1	CASRRAGLAFGNEQFF	TGTGCCAGCAGACGAGCGGGACTAGCATTTGGGAATGAGCAGTTCTTC
TRBV2	TRBD1	14	.	TRBJ2-1	CASTYQDRVLEQFF	TGTGCCAGCACCTACCAAGACAGGGTTTTGGAGCAGTTCTTC
TRBV9	TRBD2	15	.	TRBJ2-7	CASSGPGLAAYEQYF	TGTGCCAGCAGCGGACCGGGACTAGCGGCCTACGAGCAGTACTTC
TRBV6-5	.	13	.	TRBJ2-5	CASNPIRGETQYF	TGTGCCAGCAATCCAATCCGGGGGGAGACCCAGTACTTC
TRBV4-1	.	19	.	TRBJ1-2	CASSQERKGDVKSNYGYTF	TGCGCCAGCAGCCAAGAGAGAAAGGGGGACGTAAAATCTAACTATGGCTACACCTTC
TRBV5-1	.	12	.	TRBJ1-6	CASRIQNSPLHF	TGCGCCAGCAGAATACAGAATTCACCCCTCCACTTT
TRBV19	.	13	few	TRBJ1-2	CASSLRGNYGYTF	TGTGCCAGTAGCCTACGGGGGAACTATGGCTACACCTTC
TRBV5-8	.	14	.	TRBJ2-5	CASSFGRGKETQYF	TGTGCCAGCAGCTTCGGAAGGGGTAAAGAGACCCAGTACTTC
TRBV7-3	TRBD1	13	.	TRBJ1-1	CASSPAQGDQAFF	TGTGCCAGCAGCCCTGCACAGGGGGATCAAGCTTTCTTT
TRBV7-8	.	15	.	TRBJ2-5	CASSLRGSGLETQYF	TGTGCCAGCAGCTTAAGGGGGAGTGGGTTGGAGACCCAGTACTTC
TRBV24-1	.	16	once	TRBJ2-3	CATSDWGGYSTDTQYF	TGTGCCACCAGTGATTGGGGCGGTTACTCCACAGATACGCAGTATTTT
TRBV5-6	.	16	.	TRBJ2-5	CASSLRYSMEVETQYF	TGTGCCAGCAGCTTGAGGTATAGCATGGAGGTCGAGACCCAGTACTTC
TRBV18	TRBD1	14	many	TRBJ2-7	CASSPRQGGYEQYF	TGTGCCAGCTCACCGCGACAGGGGGGATACGAGCAGTACTTC
TRBV4-2	.	16	once	TRBJ1-1	CASSQNLLGQATEAFF	TGTGCCAGCAGCCAAAACCTCCTTGGACAAGCCACTGAAGCTTTCTTT
TRBV28	.	15	once	TRBJ1-5	CASSFVTYSNQPQHF	TGTGCCAGCAGTTTTGTCACCTATAGCAATCAGCCCCAGCATTTT
TRBV7-9	TRBD1	14	.	TRBJ1-4	CASSWTGEEEKLFF	TGTGCCAGCAGCTGGACAGGGGAGGAAGAAAAACTGTTTTTT
TRBV19	.	13	few	TRBJ2-7	CASSTGQSYEQYF	TGTGCCAGTAGTACCGGACAAAGCTACGAGCAGTACTTC
TRBV7-6	.	17	once	TRBJ2-7	CASSLVRRGESFSEQYF	TGTGCCAGCAGCTTAGTTCGGAGGGGTGAAAGTTTCTCCGAGCAGTACTTC
TRBV7-8	TRBD1	15	.	TRBJ2-7	CASSSYRDRDSKQYF	TGTGCCAGCAGCTCCTACCGGGACAGAGACAGCAAGCAGTACTTC
TRBV4-2	TRBD1	13	.	TRBJ1-2	CASSPQGAWGYTF	TGTGCCAGCAGCCCGCAGGGGGCGTGGGGCTACACCTTC
TRBV6-5	.	14	.	TRBJ1-4	CASIRGRGGGELFF	TGTGCCAGCATCCGGGGTCGGGGAGGCGGGGAACTGTTTTTT
TRBV3-1/TRBV3-2	.	15	few	TRBJ2-2	CASSPRGQGTGELFF	TGTGCCAGCAGCCCCCGTGGGCAGGGCACCGGGGAGCTGTTTTTT
TRBV11-3	.	15	once	TRBJ2-1	CASSLEQVWVNEQFF	TGTGCCAGCAGCCTCGAACAGGTTTGGGTCAATGAGCAGTTCTTC
TRBV7-2	.	13	.	TRBJ2-1	CASSPNGYNEQFF	TGTGCCAGCAGCCCTAACGGTTACAATGAGCAGTTCTTC
TRBV6-5	TRBD2	15	.	TRBJ2-3	CASSYSGGRTNTQYF	TGTGCCAGCAGTTACTCAGGCGGGAGAACGAATACGCAGTATTTT
TRBV7-6	TRBD2	15	.	TRBJ2-1	CASSFYSGREGEQFF	TGTGCCAGCAGCTTTTATAGCGGGAGGGAGGGTGAGCAGTTCTTC
TRBV5-1	.	13	once	TRBJ1-1	CASRNLGGEEAFF	TGCGCCAGCAGAAACCTTGGGGGGGAAGAAGCTTTCTTT
TRBV10-2	.	13	.	TRBJ1-4	CASKFLEGEKLFF	TGCGCCAGCAAGTTCCTAGAGGGTGAAAAACTGTTTTTT
TRBV9	TRBD2	15	.	TRBJ2-5	CASSPDGRAAETQYF	TGTGCCAGCAGCCCGGACGGGAGGGCCGCTGAGACCCAGTACTTC
TRBV10-3	TRBD1	15	.	TRBJ1-2	CAISESAGQADGYTF	TGTGCCATCAGTGAGTCAGCGGGACAGGCTGATGGCTACACCTTC
TRBV18	TRBD2	15	.	TRBJ2-1	CASSPPGTKVYEQFF	TGTGCCAGCTCACCACCAGGGACTAAAGTCTATGAGCAGTTCTTC
TRBV11-2	TRBD1	16	few	TRBJ1-1	CASSFWRTGDDTEAFF	TGTGCCAGCAGCTTTTGGAGGACAGGGGATGACACTGAAGCTTTCTTT
TRBV25-1	.	13	.	TRBJ1-2	CASSEGSNYGYTF	TGTGCCAGCAGTGAAGGGAGTAACTATGGCTACACCTTC